This TCR beta chain was sequenced in a study of T cells in localized non-small cell lung cancer. Sequencing was performed with immunoSEQ multiplex PCR; in TCRdb, only in-frame clones are kept and a portion is missing. The sample carries tens of thousands of clones, roughly 86% recorded once. Study-level points and caveats: Uninvolved adjacent lung, not tumor, had the highest T cell clonality.

CDR1 is SEHNR, CDR2 FQNEAQ, per germline (reference sequence). The CDR3 is made up of 13 amino acids. Trimming left V 2 bases short and J 4 bases short, with 8 bases between. Worth noting for this clone: The antigen is unknown.

The chain uses TRBV7-9 and TRBJ1-1, with TRBD1 as a possible D gene (5 bases). The sequenced sample was peripheral blood, obtained before any cancer treatment. This clonotype was sampled from an older female donor with stage I lung adenocarcinoma. As DNA, the CDR3 is TGTGCCAGCAGCTTATCAGGGACCACTGAAGCTTTCTTT. Translating it yields CASSLSGTTEAFF.